These 16 T cell receptor beta chains originate from one sample sequenced in a study of Graves' ophthalmopathy and Graves' hyperthyroidism. Amplifying from RNA transcripts, the study obtained TCR beta CDR3 regions. Following a first-round RT-PCR that used HTBI primers, a second-round multiplex PCR was carried out. TCRdb redid the calling of the multiplex PCR reads with MiXCR, one entry per CDR3 protein. The sample lists about 660,000 distinct CDR3 sequences, roughly two fifths occurring once. The sequencing sample was made of peripheral blood. The receptor set was obtained from an adult man with Graves' ophthalmopathy.

This clonotype occurred many times. The chain combines TRBV19 with TRBJ1-1; the D gene is possibly TRBD1 (6 bases). Germline CDR1 LNHDA, CDR2 SQIVND (reference sequence). CDR3 length equals 15 residues. V dropped 3 bases and J dropped 6 bases, with 17 bases sitting between them. This CDR3 reads CASSIGTLARAEAFF. As DNA, the CDR3 is TGTGCCAGTAGTATCGGGACATTGGCAAGGGCTGAAGCTTTCTTT.

The chain employs TRBV19 and TRBJ1-2, with a weak D call TRBD1 (5 bases). The V gene's germline CDR1 is LNHDA and CDR2 SQIVND (reference sequence). CDR3 length: 12 residues. Trimming stripped 8 bases from V and 8 bases from J, with 15 bases between. CDR3 sequence: CASRQPAGGYTF. Written as DNA, the CDR3 is TGTGCCAGTCGACAGCCGGCGGGGGGCTACACCTTC.

In its sample, this clonotype was seen many times. The chain uses TRBV7-9 and TRBJ1-6; no clear D. The CDR3 covers 15 residues. Germline V CDR1 and CDR2: SEHNR, FQNEAQ (reference sequence). Trimming stripped 1 base from V and 4 bases from J, with 8 bases between. The CDR3 loop reads CASSLVRNYNSPLHF. CDR3 DNA: TGTGCCAGCAGCTTAGTCAGGAATTATAATTCACCCCTCCACTTT. The whole variable domain, filled in from reference TRBV7-9 and TRBJ1-6, reads DTGVSQNPRHKITKRGQNVTFRCDPISEHNRLYWYRQTLGQGPEFLTYFQNEAQLEKSRLLSDRFSAERPKGSFSTLEIQRTEQGDSAMYLCASSLVRNYNSPLHFGNGTRLTVT.

The genes are TRBV11-1 and TRBJ2-5; the D gene is possibly TRBD2 (7 bases). The V end lost 1 base, the J end lost 5 bases, and 17 bases lay between the germline ends. CDR3 size: 16 residues. The germline gives CDR1 SGHAT, CDR2 FQDESV (reference sequence). The CDR3 region has the DNA TGTGCCAGCAGCTTAGGGGTTCGGGGGGCCACCGAGACCCAGTACTTC. As protein: CASSLGVRGATETQYF.

The table lists this clonotype with many counts. This chain links TRBV9 with TRBJ1-1; the match to TRBD1 covers 7 bases. Germline-derived CDR1 and CDR2 are SGDLS and YYNGEE. V shed 3 bases and J 1 base; nucleotides not matched to a gene: 9. There are 16 residues in the CDR3. Written as DNA, the CDR3 is TGTGCCAGCAGCGGCAACCATCGACAGGGGAACACTGAAGCTTTCTTT. This sequence encodes CASSGNHRQGNTEAFF.

The chain joins TRBV15 to TRBJ2-6, with a possible D match to TRBD1 (6 bases). Trimming took 3 bases from V and 0 from J, leaving 12 bases between them. The CDR3 covers 17 residues. Germline assignment: CDR1 LNHNV and CDR2 YYDKDF (reference sequence). CDR3 sequence: CATSSARGTSGANVLTF. The CDR3 DNA follows: TGTGCCACCAGCAGTGCTAGGGGGACCTCTGGGGCCAACGTCCTGACTTTC.

CDR3 region: CATSSGRGETQYF. The CDR3 DNA follows: TGTGCCACCAGCAGTGGCAGGGGAGAGACCCAGTACTTC. The genes are TRBV15 and TRBJ2-5; D is possibly TRBD1 (6 bases). Deletions cut 3 bases from V and 4 bases from J, with 9 bases between. This CDR3 is 13 amino acids long. CDR1 is LNHNV and CDR2 is YYDKDF in the germline V gene (reference sequence).

The gene calls are TRBV7-9 and TRBJ1-4; D is uncertain. Per the germline V gene, CDR1 is SEHNR and CDR2 is FQNEAQ (reference sequence). Trimming removed 5 bases at V and 6 bases at J, with 13 bases between. This CDR3 comprises 14 residues. The CDR3 here is CASSPQRAYEKLFF. CDR3 DNA: TGTGCCAGCAGCCCTCAGAGGGCTTATGAAAAACTGTTTTTT.

The gene calls are TRBV7-2 and TRBJ2-7; possibly TRBD2 for D (7 bases). In germline, CDR1 is SGHTA, CDR2 FQGNSA. V was clipped by 5 bases and J by 1 base, with 18 bases between them. This CDR3 is 16 amino acids long. CDR3 nucleotides: TGTGCCAGCAGCCCTGGGGGGGCCCCGGCATCCTACGAGCAGTACTTC. This codes for CASSPGGAPASYEQYF.

This clonotype occurred a few times. The V call is TRBV4-3, the J call TRBJ1-6; D is ambiguous. CDR1 and CDR2 from the germline V gene are LGHNA and YSLEER. Trimming took off 5 bases at V and 7 bases at J, with 9 bases between the two ends. The CDR3 is made up of 13 amino acids. The CDR3, as DNA: TGCGCCAGCAGCGCCCTGAGGAATTCACCCCTCCACTTT. This encodes CASSALRNSPLHF.

This clonotype was observed at least ten times. V is TRBV20-1 and J is TRBJ1-5; possibly TRBD1 for D (5 bases). Germline V lookup: CDR1 DFQATT, CDR2 SNEGSKA (reference sequence). V was clipped by 5 bases and J by 1 base, with 12 bases between them. This CDR3 comprises 14 residues. The CDR3 nucleotides are TGCAGTGCTGCAGGGACTGGGAGCAATCAGCCCCAGCATTTT. It codes for CSAAGTGSNQPQHF.

Worth noting for this clonotype: A read error may be the cause here, since a much bigger clone is one base away. The chain combines TRBV11-2 with TRBJ1-1; 9 bases map to TRBD1. The CDR3 has 13 residues. V shed 4 bases and J 8 bases; nucleotides not matched to a gene: 5. Germline-derived CDR1 and CDR2 are SGHAT and FQNNGV. CDR3: CASSYGTGNEAFF. The CDR3 bases are TGTGCCAGCAGCTACGGGACAGGGAACGAAGCTTTCTTT.

The V gene is TRBV6-5, the J gene TRBJ2-2; no definite D call. V gave up 7 bases and J gave up 1 base, with 10 bases separating them. This CDR3 has 14 residues. The germline CDR1 and CDR2 sequences are MNHEY and SVGAGI. CDR3 coding DNA: TGTGCCAGCAATCTGGCGGAGAACACCGGGGAGCTGTTTTTT. Translation gives CASNLAENTGELFF.

This clonotype came up a few times. This chain connects TRBV6-1 to TRBJ2-7; D is unresolved. The CDR3 consists of 12 residues. V was pared by 5 bases and J by 0 bases, with 5 bases between. Germline CDR1 MNHNS, CDR2 SASEGT. CDR3 in amino acids: CASSTVSYEQYF. CDR3 bases: TGTGCCAGCAGTACGGTCTCCTACGAGCAGTACTTC.

This chain joins TRBV25-1 and TRBJ2-7, with D unclear. Trimming removed 8 bases at V and 2 bases at J, with 10 bases between. In germline, CDR1 is MGHDK, CDR2 SYGVNS. CDR3 size: 12 residues. CDR3: CASEPGTYEQYF. In nucleotides, the CDR3 is TGTGCCAGCGAACCAGGAACCTACGAGCAGTACTTC.

The chain couples TRBV15 to TRBJ1-5; D uncertain. The CDR3 sequence is 14 residues long. V was cut by 7 bases and J by 0 bases, with 10 bases left in between. Per the germline V gene, CDR1 is LNHNV and CDR2 is YYDKDF (reference sequence). The CDR3 protein is CATTGASSNQPQHF. The CDR3 DNA reads TGTGCCACCACCGGTGCCTCTAGCAATCAGCCCCAGCATTTT.